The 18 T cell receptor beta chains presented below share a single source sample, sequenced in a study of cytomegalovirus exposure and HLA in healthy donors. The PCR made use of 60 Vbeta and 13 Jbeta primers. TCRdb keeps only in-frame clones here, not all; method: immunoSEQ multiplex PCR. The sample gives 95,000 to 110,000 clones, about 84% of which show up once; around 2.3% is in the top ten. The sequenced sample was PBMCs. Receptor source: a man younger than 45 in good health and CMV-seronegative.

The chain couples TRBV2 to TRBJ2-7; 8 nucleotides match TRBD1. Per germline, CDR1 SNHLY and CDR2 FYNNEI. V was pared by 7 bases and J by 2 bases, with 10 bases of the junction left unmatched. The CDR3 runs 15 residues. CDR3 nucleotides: TGTGCCAGCATCCCCGAGACAGGGGAAGCCTACGAGCAGTACTTC. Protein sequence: CASIPETGEAYEQYF.

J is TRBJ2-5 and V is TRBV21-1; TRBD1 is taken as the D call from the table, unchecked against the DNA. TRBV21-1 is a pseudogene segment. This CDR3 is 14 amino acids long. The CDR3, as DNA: TGTGCCAGCAGCAAAGATGAGGACAAAGAGACCCAGTACTTC. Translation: CASSKDEDKETQYF.

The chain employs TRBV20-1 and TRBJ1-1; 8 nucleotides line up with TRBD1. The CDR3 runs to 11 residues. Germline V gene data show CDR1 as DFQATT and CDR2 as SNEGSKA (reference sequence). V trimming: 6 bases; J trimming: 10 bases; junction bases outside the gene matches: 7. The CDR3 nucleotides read TGCAGTGCGCTTCAACAGGGGGGAGCTTTCTTT. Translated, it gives CSALQQGGAFF.

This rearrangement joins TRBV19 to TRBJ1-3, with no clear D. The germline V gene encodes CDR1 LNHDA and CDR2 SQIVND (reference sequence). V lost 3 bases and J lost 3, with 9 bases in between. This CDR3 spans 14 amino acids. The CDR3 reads CASSMSRNGNTIYF. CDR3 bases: TGTGCCAGTAGTATGAGCAGGAATGGAAACACCATATATTTT.

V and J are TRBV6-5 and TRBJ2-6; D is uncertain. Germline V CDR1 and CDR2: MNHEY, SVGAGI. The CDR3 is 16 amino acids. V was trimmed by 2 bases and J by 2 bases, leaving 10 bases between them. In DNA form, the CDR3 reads TGTGCCAGCAGTTACGCCGAGAGTACTGGGGCCAACGTCCTGACTTTC. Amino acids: CASSYAESTGANVLTF.

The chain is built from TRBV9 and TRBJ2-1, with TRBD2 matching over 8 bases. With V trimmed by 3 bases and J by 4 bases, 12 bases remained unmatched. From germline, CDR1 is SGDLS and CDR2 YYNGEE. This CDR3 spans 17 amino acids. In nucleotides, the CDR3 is TGTGCCAGCAGCGCCCTTGGAAGCGGGGGTTCGTACAATGAGCAGTTCTTC. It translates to CASSALGSGGSYNEQFF.

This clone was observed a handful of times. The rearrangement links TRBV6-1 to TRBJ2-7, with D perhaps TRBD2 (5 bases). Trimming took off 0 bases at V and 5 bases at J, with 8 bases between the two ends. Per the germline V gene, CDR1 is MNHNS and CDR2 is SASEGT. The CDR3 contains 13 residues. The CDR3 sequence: CASSEAPSNEQYF. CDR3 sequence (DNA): TGTGCCAGCAGTGAAGCGCCTAGCAACGAGCAGTACTTC.

CDR3 protein: CASSFGVNNEQFF. CDR3 sequence (DNA): TGTGCCAGCAGCTTTGGAGTTAACAATGAGCAGTTCTTC. The chain has TRBV11-2 and TRBJ2-1; no definite D call. V was shortened by 3 bases and J by 5 bases, with 8 bases between the two germline ends. The CDR3 has 13 residues. CDR1 SGHAT and CDR2 FQNNGV come from the germline V gene.

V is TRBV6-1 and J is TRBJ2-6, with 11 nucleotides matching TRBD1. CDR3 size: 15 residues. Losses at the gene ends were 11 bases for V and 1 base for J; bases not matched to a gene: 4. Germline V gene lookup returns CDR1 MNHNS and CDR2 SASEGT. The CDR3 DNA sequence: TGTGCCGTAGGGACAGGGGGATCTGGGGCCAACGTCCTGACTTTC. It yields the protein CAVGTGGSGANVLTF.

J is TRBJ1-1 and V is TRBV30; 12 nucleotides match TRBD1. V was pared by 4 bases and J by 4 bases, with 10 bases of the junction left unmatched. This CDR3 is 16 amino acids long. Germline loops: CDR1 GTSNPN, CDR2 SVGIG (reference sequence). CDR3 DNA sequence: TGTGCCTGGAACCAGCCCGGGACAGGGGGCATCACTGAAGCTTTCTTT. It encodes CAWNQPGTGGITEAFF. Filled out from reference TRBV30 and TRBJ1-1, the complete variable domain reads SQTIHQWPATLVQPVGSPLSLECTVEGTSNPNLYWYRQAAGRGLQLLFYSVGIGQISSEVPQNLSASRPQDRQFILSSKKLLLSDSGFYLCAWNQPGTGGITEAFFGQGTRLTVV.

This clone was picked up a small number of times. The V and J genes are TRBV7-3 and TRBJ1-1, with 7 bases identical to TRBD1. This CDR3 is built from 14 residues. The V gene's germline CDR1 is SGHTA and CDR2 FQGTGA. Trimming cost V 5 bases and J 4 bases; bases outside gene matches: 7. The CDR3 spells CASSPGTAITEAFF. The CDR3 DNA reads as TGTGCCAGCAGCCCGGGGACAGCGATCACTGAAGCTTTCTTT. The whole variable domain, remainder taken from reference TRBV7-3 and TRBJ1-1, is GAGVSQTPSNKVTEKGKYVELRCDPISGHTALYWYRQSLGQGPEFLIYFQGTGAADDSGLPNDRFFAVRPEGSVSTLKIQRTERGDSAVYLCASSPGTAITEAFFGQGTRLTVV.

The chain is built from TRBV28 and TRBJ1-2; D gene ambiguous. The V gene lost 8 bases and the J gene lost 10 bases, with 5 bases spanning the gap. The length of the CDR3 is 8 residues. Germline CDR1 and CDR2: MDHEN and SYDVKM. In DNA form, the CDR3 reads TGTGCCAGCCGTCTCTACACCTTC. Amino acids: CASRLYTF.

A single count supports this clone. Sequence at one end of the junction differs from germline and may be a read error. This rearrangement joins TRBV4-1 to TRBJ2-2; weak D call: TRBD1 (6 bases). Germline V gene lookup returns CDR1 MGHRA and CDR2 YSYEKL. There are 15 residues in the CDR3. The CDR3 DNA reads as TGCGCCAGCAGCTTACAGGGTATCGACACCGGGGAGCTGCTTTTT. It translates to CASSLQGIDTGELLF.

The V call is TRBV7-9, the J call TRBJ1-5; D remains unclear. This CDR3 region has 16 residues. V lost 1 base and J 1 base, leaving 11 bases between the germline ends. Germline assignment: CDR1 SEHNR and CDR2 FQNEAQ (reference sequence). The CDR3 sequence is CASSLEGVGSNQPQHF. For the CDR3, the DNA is TGTGCCAGCAGCTTAGAGGGAGTTGGGAGCAATCAGCCCCAGCATTTT.

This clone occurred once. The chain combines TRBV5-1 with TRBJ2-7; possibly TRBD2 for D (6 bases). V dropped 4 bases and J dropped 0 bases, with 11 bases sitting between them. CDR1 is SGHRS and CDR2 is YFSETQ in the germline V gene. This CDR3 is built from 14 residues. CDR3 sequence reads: CASSPTTSSYEQYF. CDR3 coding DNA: TGCGCCAGCAGCCCAACGACTAGCTCCTACGAGCAGTACTTC. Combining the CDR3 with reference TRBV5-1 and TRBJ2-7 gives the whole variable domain KAGVTQTPRYLIKTRGQQVTLSCSPISGHRSVSWYQQTPGQGLQFLFEYFSETQRNKGNFPGRFSGRQFSNSRSEMNVSTLELGDSALYLCASSPTTSSYEQYFGPGTRLTVT.

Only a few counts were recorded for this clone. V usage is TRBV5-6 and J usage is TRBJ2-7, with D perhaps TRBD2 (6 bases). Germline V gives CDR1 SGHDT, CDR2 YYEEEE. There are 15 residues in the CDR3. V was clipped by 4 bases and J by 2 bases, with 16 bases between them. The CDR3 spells CASSGGSLGAYEQYF. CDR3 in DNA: TGTGCCAGCAGCGGGGGGTCCCTTGGGGCCTACGAGCAGTACTTC.

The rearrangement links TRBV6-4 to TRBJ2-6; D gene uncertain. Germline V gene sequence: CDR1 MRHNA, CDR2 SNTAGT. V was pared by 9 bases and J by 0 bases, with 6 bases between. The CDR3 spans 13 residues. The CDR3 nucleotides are TGTGCCAGGCGGATCTCTGGGGCCAACGTCCTGACTTTC. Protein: CARRISGANVLTF.

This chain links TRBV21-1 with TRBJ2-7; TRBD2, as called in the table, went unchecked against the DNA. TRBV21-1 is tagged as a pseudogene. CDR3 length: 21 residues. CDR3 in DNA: TGTGCCAGCAGCAAAGAGAGGCGAGGGGGCTTTGGGCGGGAGGGCCCTAACGAGCAGTACTTC. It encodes CASSKERRGGFGREGPNEQYF.